The rows below give T cell receptor beta chains drawn from one sample of a study of shared clonotypes between healthy human individuals. Assay used: immunoSEQ multiplex PCR; TCRdb lists only in-frame clones, some missing. The data show roughly 2,300,000 clones, around 93% seen once. The specimen sequenced was naive CD4+ T cells from PBMCs. The receptors were gathered from a man between 18 and 35 years old in good health. Some clones in this sample may be carry-over from other donors' samples. Both conserved end residues are part of each CDR3. D genes are given only for firm matches. Clone size is not always given. Where it is, it says once, few, many or a class for expanded clones.

TRBV18,TRBD1,TRBJ1-1,NA,CASSPGQRLNTEAFF,TGTGCCAGCTCACCGGGACAGCGGTTGAACACTGAAGCTTTCTTT
TRBV27,TRBD2,TRBJ2-1,NA,CASVGVAGDRYNEQFF,TGTGCCAGCGTGGGGGTAGCGGGAGACCGATACAATGAGCAGTTCTTC
TRBV18,NA,TRBJ2-1,NA,CASSGARRYNEQFF,TGTGCCAGCTCCGGCGCGAGGCGGTACAATGAGCAGTTCTTC
TRBV27,NA,TRBJ1-2,NA,CASSSVSYGYTF,TGTGCCAGCAGTTCGGTGTCCTATGGCTACACCTTC
TRBV7-8,TRBD2,TRBJ2-3,NA,CASSFRGGGTDTQYF,TGTGCCAGCAGCTTTCGCGGGGGGGGCACAGATACGCAGTATTTT
TRBV7-2,NA,TRBJ1-5,NA,CASSTGRRYSNQPQHF,TGTGCCAGCAGCACGGGACGACGGTATAGCAATCAGCCCCAGCATTTT
TRBV19,NA,TRBJ1-5,NA,CASSGPGTFGDQPQHF,TGTGCCAGTAGTGGGCCCGGGACATTTGGCGATCAGCCCCAGCATTTT
TRBV28,NA,TRBJ1-1,few,CASIQLEAFF,TGTGCCAGCATCCAACTTGAAGCTTTCTTT
TRBV9,TRBD2,TRBJ2-2,NA,CASSATSGNTGELFF,TGTGCCAGCAGCGCGACTAGCGGGAACACCGGGGAGCTGTTTTTT
TRBV6-5,NA,TRBJ2-1,NA,CASSYSTLAPRGQFF,TGTGCCAGCAGTTACTCGACACTAGCCCCGAGAGGACAGTTCTTC
TRBV29-1,NA,TRBJ2-1,NA,CSVARGVLNEQFF,TGCAGCGTTGCTCGCGGAGTCCTCAATGAGCAGTTCTTC
TRBV29-1,NA,TRBJ1-1,NA,CSGSGVMNTEAFF,TGCAGCGGCTCCGGGGTAATGAACACTGAAGCTTTCTTT
TRBV7-3,NA,TRBJ2-1,NA,CASSSMYNEQFF,TGTGCCAGCAGTTCCATGTACAATGAGCAGTTCTTC
TRBV5-4,TRBD1,TRBJ2-7,once,CASSSPGQGRAEQYF,TGTGCCAGCAGCTCACCGGGACAGGGGCGGGCCGAGCAGTACTTC
TRBV27,TRBD1,TRBJ1-4,NA,CASRVRDRAWEKLFF,TGTGCCAGCAGAGTTCGAGACAGGGCGTGGGAAAAACTGTTTTTT
TRBV10-1,NA,TRBJ2-1,NA,CASWTGEQFF,TGCGCCAGCTGGACGGGAGAGCAGTTCTTC
TRBV7-9,NA,TRBJ2-7,NA,CASSLSGSEQYF,TGTGCCAGCAGCTTGTCAGGCTCCGAGCAGTACTTC
TRBV2,NA,TRBJ2-5,NA,CASSISGFGETQYF,TGTGCCAGCTCCATATCAGGGTTTGGAGAGACCCAGTACTTC
TRBV10-2,TRBD1,TRBJ1-5,NA,CASSERGRNQPQHF,TGCGCCAGCAGTGAAAGGGGGCGTAATCAGCCCCAGCATTTT
TRBV7-3,NA,TRBJ1-4,NA,CASAQNEKLFF,TGTGCCAGTGCGCAGAATGAAAAACTGTTTTTT
TRBV28,NA,TRBJ2-7,NA,CASLRNRTQYF,TGTGCCAGTTTAAGAAACCGGACTCAGTACTTC